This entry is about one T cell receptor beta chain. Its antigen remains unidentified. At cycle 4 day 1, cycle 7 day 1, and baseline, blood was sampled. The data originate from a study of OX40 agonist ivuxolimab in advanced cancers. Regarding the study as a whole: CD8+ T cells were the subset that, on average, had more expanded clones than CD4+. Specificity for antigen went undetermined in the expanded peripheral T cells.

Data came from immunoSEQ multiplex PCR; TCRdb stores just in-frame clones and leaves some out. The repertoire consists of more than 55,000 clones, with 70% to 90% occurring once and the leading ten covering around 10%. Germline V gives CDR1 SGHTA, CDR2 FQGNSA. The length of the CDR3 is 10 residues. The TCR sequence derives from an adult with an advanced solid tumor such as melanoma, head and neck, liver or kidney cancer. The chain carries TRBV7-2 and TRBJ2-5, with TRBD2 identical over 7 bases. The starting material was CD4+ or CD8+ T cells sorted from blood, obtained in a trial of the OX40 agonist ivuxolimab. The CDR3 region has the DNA TGTGCTAAGAGGGAGGGGACCCAGTACTTC. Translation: CAKREGTQYF.